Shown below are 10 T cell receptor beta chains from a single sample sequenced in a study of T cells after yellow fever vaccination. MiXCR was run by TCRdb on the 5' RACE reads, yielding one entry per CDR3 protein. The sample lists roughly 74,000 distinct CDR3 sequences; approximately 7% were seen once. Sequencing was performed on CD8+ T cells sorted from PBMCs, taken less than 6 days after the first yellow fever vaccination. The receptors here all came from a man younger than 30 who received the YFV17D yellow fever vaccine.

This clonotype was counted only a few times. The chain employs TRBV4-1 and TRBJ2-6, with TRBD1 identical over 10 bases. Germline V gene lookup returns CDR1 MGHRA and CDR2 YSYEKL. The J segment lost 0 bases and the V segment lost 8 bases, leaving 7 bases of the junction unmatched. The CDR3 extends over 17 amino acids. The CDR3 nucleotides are TGCGCCAGCCTGGGGGACAGGGGCATCTCTGGGGCCAACGTCCTGACTTTC. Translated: CASLGDRGISGANVLTF.

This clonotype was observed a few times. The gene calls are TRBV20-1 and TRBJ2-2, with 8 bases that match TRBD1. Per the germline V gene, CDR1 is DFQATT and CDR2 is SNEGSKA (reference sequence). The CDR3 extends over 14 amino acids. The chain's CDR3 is CASWDRINTGELFF. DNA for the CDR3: TGCGCATCCTGGGACAGGATAAACACCGGGGAGCTGTTTTTT.

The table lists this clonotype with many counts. The CDR3 DNA follows: TGTGCCAGCAGTTACCCGGGACTTGAAGCTTTCTTT. Its protein is CASSYPGLEAFF. The chain joins TRBV6-5 to TRBJ1-1; D possibly corresponds to TRBD1 (5 bases). This CDR3 spans 12 amino acids. V was clipped by 2 bases and J by 7 bases, with 8 bases between them. Germline V gene sequence: CDR1 MNHEY, CDR2 SVGAGI.

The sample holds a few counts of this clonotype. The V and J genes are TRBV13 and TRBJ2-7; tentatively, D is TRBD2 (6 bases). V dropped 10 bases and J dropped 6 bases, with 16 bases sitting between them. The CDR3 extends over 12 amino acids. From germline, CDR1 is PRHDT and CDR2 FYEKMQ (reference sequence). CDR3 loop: CATRAGQVEQYF. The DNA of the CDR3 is TGTGCCACCCGGGCGGGGCAGGTCGAGCAGTACTTC.

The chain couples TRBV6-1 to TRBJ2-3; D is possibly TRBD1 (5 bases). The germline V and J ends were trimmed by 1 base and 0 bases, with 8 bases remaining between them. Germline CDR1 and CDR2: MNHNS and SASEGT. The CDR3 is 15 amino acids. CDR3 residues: CASSEVRGSTDTQYF. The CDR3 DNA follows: TGTGCCAGCAGTGAAGTTAGGGGAAGCACAGATACGCAGTATTTT.

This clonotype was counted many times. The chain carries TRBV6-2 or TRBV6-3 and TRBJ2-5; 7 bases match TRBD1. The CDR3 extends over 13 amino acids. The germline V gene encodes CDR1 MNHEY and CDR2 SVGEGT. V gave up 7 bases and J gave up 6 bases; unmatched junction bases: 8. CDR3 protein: CASTQGGQKTQYF. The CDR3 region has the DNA TGTGCCAGCACCCAAGGGGGCCAGAAGACCCAGTACTTC.

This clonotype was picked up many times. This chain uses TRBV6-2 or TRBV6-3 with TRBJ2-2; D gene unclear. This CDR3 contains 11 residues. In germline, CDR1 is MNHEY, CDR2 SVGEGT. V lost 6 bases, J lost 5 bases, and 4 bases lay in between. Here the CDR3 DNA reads TGTGCCAGCAGCACTACCGGGGAGCTGTTTTTT. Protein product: CASSTTGELFF.

This CDR3 is CASSQAYGTETYEQCV. CDR3 nucleotides: TGTGCCAGCAGCCAAGCGTATGGGACAGAGACCTACGAGCAGTGCGTC. The chain couples TRBV4-2 to TRBJ2-7; TRBD1 matches at 7 bases. The CDR3 runs 16 residues. The V gene's germline CDR1 is LGHNA and CDR2 YNFKEQ.

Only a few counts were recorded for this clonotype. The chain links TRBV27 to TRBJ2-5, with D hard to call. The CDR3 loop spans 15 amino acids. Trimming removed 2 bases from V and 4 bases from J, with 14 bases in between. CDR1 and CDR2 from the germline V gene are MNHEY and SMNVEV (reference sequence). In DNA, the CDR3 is TGTGCCAGCAGTTTAAATCCCGGGTCAGGAGAGACCCAGTACTTC. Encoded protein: CASSLNPGSGETQYF.

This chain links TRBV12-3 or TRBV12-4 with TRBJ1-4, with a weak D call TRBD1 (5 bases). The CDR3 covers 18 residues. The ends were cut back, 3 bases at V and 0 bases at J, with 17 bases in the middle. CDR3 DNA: TGTGCCAGCAGTTTTTGGACATACGGTTCCCCAACTAATGAAAAACTGTTTTTT. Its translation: CASSFWTYGSPTNEKLFF.